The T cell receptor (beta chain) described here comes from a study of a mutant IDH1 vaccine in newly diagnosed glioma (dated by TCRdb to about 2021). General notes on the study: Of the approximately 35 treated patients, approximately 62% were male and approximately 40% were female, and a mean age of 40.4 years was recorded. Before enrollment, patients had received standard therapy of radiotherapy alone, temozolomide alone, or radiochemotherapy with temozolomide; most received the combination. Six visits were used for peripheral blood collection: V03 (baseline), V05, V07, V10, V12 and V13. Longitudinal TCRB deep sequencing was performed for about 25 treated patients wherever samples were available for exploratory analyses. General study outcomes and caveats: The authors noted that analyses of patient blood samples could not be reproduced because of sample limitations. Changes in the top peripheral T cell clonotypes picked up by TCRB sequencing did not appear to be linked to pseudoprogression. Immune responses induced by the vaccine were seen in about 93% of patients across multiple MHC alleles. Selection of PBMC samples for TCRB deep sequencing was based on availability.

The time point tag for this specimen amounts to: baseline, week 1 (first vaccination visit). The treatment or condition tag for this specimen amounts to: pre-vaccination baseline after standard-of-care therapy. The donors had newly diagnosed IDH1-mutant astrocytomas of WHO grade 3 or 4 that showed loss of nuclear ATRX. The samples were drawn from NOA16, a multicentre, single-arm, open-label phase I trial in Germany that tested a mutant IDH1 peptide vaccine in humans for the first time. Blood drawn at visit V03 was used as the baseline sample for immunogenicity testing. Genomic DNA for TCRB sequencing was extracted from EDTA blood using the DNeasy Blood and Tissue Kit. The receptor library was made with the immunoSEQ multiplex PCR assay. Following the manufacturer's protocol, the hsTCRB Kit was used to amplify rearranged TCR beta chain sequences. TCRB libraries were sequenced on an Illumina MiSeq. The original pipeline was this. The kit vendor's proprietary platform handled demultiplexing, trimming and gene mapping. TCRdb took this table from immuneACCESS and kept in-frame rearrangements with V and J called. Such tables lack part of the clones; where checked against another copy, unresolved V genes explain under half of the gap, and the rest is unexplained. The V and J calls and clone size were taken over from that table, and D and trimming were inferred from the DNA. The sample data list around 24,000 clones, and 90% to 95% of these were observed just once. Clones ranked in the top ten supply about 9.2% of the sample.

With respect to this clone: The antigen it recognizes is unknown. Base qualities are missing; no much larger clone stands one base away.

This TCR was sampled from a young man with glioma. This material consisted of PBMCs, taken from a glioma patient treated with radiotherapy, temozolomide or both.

The DNA is TGCAGTGCTAGAGTCCCTCTTGGCTACACCTTC. Its translation is CSARVPLGYTF. Recombination joined TRBV20-1 with TRBJ1-2; no D gene is confidently identified. A distance of 7 bases separates the germline ends of V and J, which lose 1 base and 7 bases respectively. Looking up the germline V gene (reference sequence) yields CDR1 DFQATT and CDR2 SNEGSKA. Including the terminal cysteine and phenylalanine, the CDR3 comprises 11 residues. Only the CDR3 DNA stays, 33 bases, in frame from base 1.